These 9 T cell receptor beta chains were all obtained from the same sample, sequenced in a study of blood T cell repertoires in COVID-19. Clones were sequenced by immunoSEQ multiplex PCR, and TCRdb holds only the in-frame ones, with some missing. The sample lists 200,000 to 250,000 clones, around 80% occurring once. The sample was peripheral blood. The receptors were gathered from a man aged 25 to 40 with active or convalescent COVID-19.

The V and J genes are TRBV5-1 and TRBJ2-1; D uncertain. There are 14 residues in the CDR3. Germline loops: CDR1 SGHRS, CDR2 YFSETQ. Deletions cut 6 bases from V and 5 bases from J, with 15 bases between. The CDR3 loop reads CASTPAAVHNEQFF. CDR3 sequence (DNA): TGCGCCAGCACCCCGGCGGCAGTCCACAATGAGCAGTTCTTC.

Of note for this clone: This CDR3 is also generated by other DNA sequences in the sample. The chain combines TRBV5-1 with TRBJ2-1; 7 bases fit TRBD1. This CDR3 is 16 amino acids long. Germline loops: CDR1 SGHRS, CDR2 YFSETQ. The V and J ends lost 0 bases and 4 bases, in that order; junction bases with no gene match: 7. CDR3 loop: CASSLALGGAYNEQFF. The DNA of the CDR3 is TGCGCCAGCAGCTTGGCGTTAGGGGGCGCTTACAATGAGCAGTTCTTC.

The chain recombines TRBV5-1 with TRBJ2-3; 11 bases match TRBD2. The junction had 13 bases not matched to a gene; V was cut back by 3 bases and J by 4 bases. This CDR3 is 18 amino acids long. Per germline, CDR1 SGHRS and CDR2 YFSETQ. The CDR3 protein is CASSSLGISGGAPDTQYF. The CDR3 coding sequence is TGCGCCAGCAGCTCCTTGGGAATTAGCGGGGGGGCCCCAGATACGCAGTATTTT.

Concerning this clone itself: One end of the junction does not line up with germline, which may come from a read error. The chain couples TRBV7-8 to TRBJ2-1, with TRBD1 matching over 8 bases. Germline V gene sequence: CDR1 SGHVS, CDR2 FQNEAQ. The CDR3 totals 15 residues. The CDR3 here is CAGSEGQGSYNEQFF. CDR3 coding DNA: TGTGCCGGCAGCGAAGGACAGGGCTCCTACAATGAGCAGTTCTTC.

The chain joins TRBV4-2 to TRBJ2-5; 9 bases are shared with TRBD2. The V gene's germline CDR1 is LGHNA and CDR2 YNFKEQ. V lost 3 bases, J lost 2 bases, and 7 bases stayed unmatched. The CDR3 has 16 residues. The CDR3 loop is CASSHPPSGEQETQYF. DNA of the CDR3: TGTGCCAGCAGCCACCCACCTAGCGGGGAACAAGAGACCCAGTACTTC.

The V gene is TRBV7-2, the J gene TRBJ1-2; 7 nucleotides agree with TRBD1. CDR3 length: 15 residues. Looked up from germline, CDR1 is SGHTA and CDR2 is FQGNSA. Losses at the gene ends were 6 bases for V and 5 bases for J; bases not matched to a gene: 12. In DNA, the CDR3 is TGTGCCAGCAGACCAGACAGGGCCTCGGGATATGGCTACACCTTC. Its protein is CASRPDRASGYGYTF.

The chain is built from TRBV24-1 and TRBJ2-1; the D is unclear. The V gene lost 2 bases and the J gene lost 5 bases, with 6 bases spanning the gap. The CDR3 is 13 amino acids. CDR1 and CDR2 (germline): KGHDR, SFDVKD. In DNA, the CDR3 is TGTGCCACCAGTGATTCTGCAGACAATGAGCAGTTCTTC. It codes for CATSDSADNEQFF.

The V call is TRBV6-2 or TRBV6-3, the J call TRBJ2-7, with 9 bases aligning to TRBD2. Germline V gives CDR1 MNHEY, CDR2 SVGEGT. Germline trimming cut 2 bases from V and 2 bases from J; bases unmatched to any gene: 1. The CDR3 covers 14 residues. The CDR3 DNA reads TGTGCCAGCAGTTACGCGGGAGGGGCCTACGAGCAGTACTTC. Amino acids: CASSYAGGAYEQYF.

This chain connects TRBV3-1 (or the pseudogene TRBV3-2) to TRBJ1-3; 12 bases align to TRBD1. Unmatched junction bases numbered 5, after V lost 4 bases and J lost 1 base. CDR1 and CDR2 (germline): LGHDT, YNNKEL (reference sequence). This CDR3 has 17 amino acids. CDR3 sequence reads: CASSPWDRGRSGNTIYF. The CDR3 DNA is TGTGCCAGCAGCCCGTGGGACAGGGGGCGGTCTGGAAACACCATATATTTT.